This TCR beta chain was identified during a study of regulatory T cells in long-lasting Graves disease. Points from the study as a whole: Persistent disease preferred TRBV28, TRBJ1-2 and TRBJ2-5; new disease, TRBV20-1 and TRBJ2-1. Accuracy was perhaps lowered by the small sample size.

This clonotype was counted ten times or more. Its antigen remains unidentified. The time point is: newly diagnosed GD, antithyroid drugs for less than 3 months. PBMC RNA was the source of the TCR library. Diagnosis followed American Thyroid Association guidelines for Graves' disease. EDTA tubes held Nine milliliters of peripheral blood from each patient. Construction of TCR beta libraries relied on iRepertoire HTBI primers and on Arm-PCR targeting CDR3 regions. TCRdb passed the multiplex PCR reads through MiXCR, listing each CDR3 protein once. The sample includes 580,000 or so distinct CDR3 sequences, about 16% of them seen just once. This CDR3 comprises 14 residues. V lost 6 bases to trimming and J lost 6 bases; unmatched junction nucleotides: 5. These same records also appear under a second study, on T cells in Graves' hyperthyroidism and ophthalmopathy.

Here the sequenced sample was peripheral blood mononuclear cells (PBMCs), taken at new diagnosis, from a patient treated with antithyroid drugs. This sequence joins TRBV12-3 or TRBV12-4 and TRBJ1-6; 7 bases are shared with TRBD1. The TCR originated in a man aged 18 to 29 with Graves disease. CDR3 sequence (DNA): TGTGCCAGCAGCCAAGAGGGGGCTAATTCACCCCTCCACTTT. Translating it yields CASSQEGANSPLHF.